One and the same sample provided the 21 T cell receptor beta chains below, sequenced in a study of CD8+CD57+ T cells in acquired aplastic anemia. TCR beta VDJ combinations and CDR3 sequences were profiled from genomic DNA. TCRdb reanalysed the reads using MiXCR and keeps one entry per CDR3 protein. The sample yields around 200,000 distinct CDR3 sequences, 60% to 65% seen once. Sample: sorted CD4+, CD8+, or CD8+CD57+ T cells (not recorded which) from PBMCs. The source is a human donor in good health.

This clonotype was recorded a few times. CDR3 sequence reads: CASSPSRGVYEQYF. The CDR3 DNA sequence: TGTGCCAGCAGTCCCAGCAGGGGAGTGTACGAGCAGTACTTC. The chain recombines TRBV6-1 with TRBJ2-7, with D perhaps matching TRBD1 (6 bases). The CDR3 contains 14 residues. The germline V gene has CDR1 MNHNS and CDR2 SASEGT. Trimming removed 5 bases from V and 4 bases from J, with 15 bases in between.

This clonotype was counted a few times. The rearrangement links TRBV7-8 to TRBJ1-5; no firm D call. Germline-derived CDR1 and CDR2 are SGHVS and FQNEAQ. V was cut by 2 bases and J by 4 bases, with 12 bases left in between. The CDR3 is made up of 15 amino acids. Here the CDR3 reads CASSLIGTTNQPQHF. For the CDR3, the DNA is TGTGCCAGCAGCTTAATTGGCACGACGAATCAGCCCCAGCATTTT.

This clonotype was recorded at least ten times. CDR3 residues: CASRLAKGTGDADTQYF. The CDR3 DNA reads as TGTGCCAGCAGGTTAGCCAAGGGCACAGGGGACGCAGATACGCAGTATTTT. This sequence joins TRBV2 and TRBJ2-3; 7 positions match TRBD1. Germline values: CDR1 SNHLY, CDR2 FYNNEI. The trim removed 6 bases at V and 4 bases at J, leaving 16 bases unmatched. The CDR3 contains 17 residues.

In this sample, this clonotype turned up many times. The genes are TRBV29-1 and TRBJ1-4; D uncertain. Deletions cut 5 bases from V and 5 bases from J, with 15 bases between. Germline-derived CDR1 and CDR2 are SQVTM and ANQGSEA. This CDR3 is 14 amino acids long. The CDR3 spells CSVPLPGGNEKLFF. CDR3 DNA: TGCAGCGTTCCCCTGCCGGGAGGAAATGAAAAACTGTTTTTT.

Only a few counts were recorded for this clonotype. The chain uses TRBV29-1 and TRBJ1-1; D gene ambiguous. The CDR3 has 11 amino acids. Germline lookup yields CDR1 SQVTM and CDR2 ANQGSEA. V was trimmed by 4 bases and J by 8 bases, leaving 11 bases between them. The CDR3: CSVVPLFEAFF. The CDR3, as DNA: TGCAGCGTTGTTCCGCTCTTCGAAGCTTTCTTT.

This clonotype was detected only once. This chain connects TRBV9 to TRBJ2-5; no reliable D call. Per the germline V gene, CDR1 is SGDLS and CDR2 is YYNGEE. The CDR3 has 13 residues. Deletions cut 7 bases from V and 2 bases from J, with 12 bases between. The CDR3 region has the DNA TGTGCCAGCGGTGGAGCAGATCAAGAGACCCAGTACTTC. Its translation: CASGGADQETQYF.

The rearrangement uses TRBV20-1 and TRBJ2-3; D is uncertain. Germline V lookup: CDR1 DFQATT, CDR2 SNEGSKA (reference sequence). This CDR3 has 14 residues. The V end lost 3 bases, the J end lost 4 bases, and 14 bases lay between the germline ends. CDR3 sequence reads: CSASRARRSDTQYF. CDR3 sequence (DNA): TGCAGTGCTAGTCGGGCTAGACGGTCAGATACGCAGTATTTT.

CDR3 in amino acids: CASSPRTSGSFYEQYF. The CDR3 nucleotides are TGTGCCAGCAGCCCGAGGACTAGCGGGAGTTTTTACGAGCAGTACTTC. This chain links TRBV7-2 with TRBJ2-7; 13 bases agree with TRBD2. With V trimmed by 5 bases and J by 4 bases, 8 bases remained unmatched. The CDR3 extends over 16 amino acids. Looked up from germline, CDR1 is SGHTA and CDR2 is FQGNSA.

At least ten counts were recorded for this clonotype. The CDR3 sequence: CASSLDPVETYGYTF. CDR3 in DNA: TGTGCCAGCAGCTTAGATCCGGTTGAGACCTATGGCTACACCTTC. The V and J genes are TRBV11-2 and TRBJ1-2; no firm D call. Trimming left V 0 bases short and J 4 bases short, with 12 bases between. The CDR3 has 15 residues. From germline, CDR1 is SGHAT and CDR2 FQNNGV. The full variable domain, in which reference TRBV11-2 and TRBJ1-2 provide the parts outside the CDR3, is EAGVAQSPRYKIIEKRQSVAFWCNPISGHATLYWYQQILGQGPKLLIQFQNNGVVDDSQLPKDRFSAERLKGVDSTLKIQPAKLEDSAVYLCASSLDPVETYGYTFGSGTRLTVV.

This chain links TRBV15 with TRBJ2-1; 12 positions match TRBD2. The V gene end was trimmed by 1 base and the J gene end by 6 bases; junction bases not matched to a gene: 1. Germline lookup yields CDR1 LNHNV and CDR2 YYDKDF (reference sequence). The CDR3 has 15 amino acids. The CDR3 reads CATSRGTSGTNEQFF. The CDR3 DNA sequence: TGTGCCACCAGCAGAGGGACTAGCGGGACCAATGAGCAGTTCTTC.

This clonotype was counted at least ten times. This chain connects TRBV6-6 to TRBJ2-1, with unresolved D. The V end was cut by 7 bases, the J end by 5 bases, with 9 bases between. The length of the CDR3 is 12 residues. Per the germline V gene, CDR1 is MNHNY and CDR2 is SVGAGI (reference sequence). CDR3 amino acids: CASKGFDNEQFF. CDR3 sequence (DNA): TGTGCCAGCAAAGGCTTTGACAATGAGCAGTTCTTC.

Written as DNA, the CDR3 is TGTGCCAGCACCTATCAAGAGACCCAGTACTTC. Its translation is CASTYQETQYF. The gene calls are TRBV7-9 and TRBJ2-5; no definite D call. From germline, CDR1 is SEHNR and CDR2 FQNEAQ (reference sequence). The CDR3 runs 11 residues. V dropped 7 bases and J dropped 2 bases, with 5 bases sitting between them.

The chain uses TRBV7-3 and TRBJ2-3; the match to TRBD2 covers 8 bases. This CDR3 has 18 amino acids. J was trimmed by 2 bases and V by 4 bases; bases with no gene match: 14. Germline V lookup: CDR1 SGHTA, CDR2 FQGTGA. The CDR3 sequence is CASSSGGGHRLATDTQYF. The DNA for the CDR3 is TGTGCCAGCAGCTCCGGGGGGGGACATCGGTTGGCCACAGATACGCAGTATTTT.

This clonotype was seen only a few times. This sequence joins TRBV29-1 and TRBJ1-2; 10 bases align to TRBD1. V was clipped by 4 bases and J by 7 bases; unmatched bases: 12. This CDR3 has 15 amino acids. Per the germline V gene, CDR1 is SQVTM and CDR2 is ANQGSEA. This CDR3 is CSVAAGQGVLSGYTF. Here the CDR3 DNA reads TGCAGCGTTGCCGCAGGACAGGGGGTTTTAAGTGGCTACACCTTC.

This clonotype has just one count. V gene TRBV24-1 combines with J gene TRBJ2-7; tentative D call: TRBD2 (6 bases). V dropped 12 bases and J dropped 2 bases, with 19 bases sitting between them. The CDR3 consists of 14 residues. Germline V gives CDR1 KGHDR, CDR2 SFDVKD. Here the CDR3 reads CAVSARAGPYEQYF. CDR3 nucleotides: TGTGCCGTCTCCGCCCGAGCGGGCCCCTACGAGCAGTACTTC.

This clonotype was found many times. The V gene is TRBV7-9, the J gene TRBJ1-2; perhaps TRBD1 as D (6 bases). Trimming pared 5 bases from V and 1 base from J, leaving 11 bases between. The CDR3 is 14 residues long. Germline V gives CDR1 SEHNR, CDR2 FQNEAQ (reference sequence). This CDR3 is CASSEEGGNYGYTF. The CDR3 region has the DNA TGTGCCAGCAGCGAGGAGGGGGGTAACTATGGCTACACCTTC.

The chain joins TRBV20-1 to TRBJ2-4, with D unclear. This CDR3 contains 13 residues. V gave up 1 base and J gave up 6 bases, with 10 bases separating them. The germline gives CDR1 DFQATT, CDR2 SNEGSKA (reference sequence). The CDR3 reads CSARGKIPNIQYF. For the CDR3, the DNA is TGCAGTGCTAGAGGCAAGATTCCAAACATTCAGTACTTC.

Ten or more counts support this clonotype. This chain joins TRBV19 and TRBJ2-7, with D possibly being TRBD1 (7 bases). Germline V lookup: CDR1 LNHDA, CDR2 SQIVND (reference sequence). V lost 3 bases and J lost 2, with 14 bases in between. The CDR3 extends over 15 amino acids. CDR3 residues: CASSIAGGGTYEQYF. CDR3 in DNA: TGTGCCAGTAGTATTGCAGGGGGAGGAACCTACGAGCAGTACTTC.

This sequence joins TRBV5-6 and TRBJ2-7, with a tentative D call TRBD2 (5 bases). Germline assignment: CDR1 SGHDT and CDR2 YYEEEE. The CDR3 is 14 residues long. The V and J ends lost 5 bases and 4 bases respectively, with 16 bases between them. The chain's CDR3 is CASRQTDYQYEQYV. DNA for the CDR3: TGTGCCAGCAGACAGACCGACTATCAATACGAGCAGTACGTC.

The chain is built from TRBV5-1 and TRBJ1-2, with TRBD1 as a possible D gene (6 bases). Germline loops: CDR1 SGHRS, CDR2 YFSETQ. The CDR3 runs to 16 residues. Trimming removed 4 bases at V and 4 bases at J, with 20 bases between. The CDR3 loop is CASSALTQDRPYGYTF. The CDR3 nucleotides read TGCGCCAGCAGCGCCTTAACCCAAGACAGGCCCTATGGCTACACCTTC. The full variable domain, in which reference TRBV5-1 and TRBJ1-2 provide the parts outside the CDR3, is KAGVTQTPRYLIKTRGQQVTLSCSPISGHRSVSWYQQTPGQGLQFLFEYFSETQRNKGNFPGRFSGRQFSNSRSEMNVSTLELGDSALYLCASSALTQDRPYGYTFGSGTRLTVV.

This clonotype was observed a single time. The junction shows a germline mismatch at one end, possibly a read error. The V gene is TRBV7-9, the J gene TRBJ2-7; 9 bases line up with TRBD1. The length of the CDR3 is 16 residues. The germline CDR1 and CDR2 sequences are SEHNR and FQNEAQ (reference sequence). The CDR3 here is CVSSAPPGQGSYEQYF. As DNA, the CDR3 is TGTGTCAGCAGCGCGCCGCCGGGACAGGGCTCCTACGAGCAGTACTTC. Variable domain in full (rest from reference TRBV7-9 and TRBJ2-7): DTGVSQNPRHKITKRGQNVTFRCDPISEHNRLYWYRQTLGQGPEFLTYFQNEAQLEKSRLLSDRFSAERPKGSFSTLEIQRTEQGDSAMYLCVSSAPPGQGSYEQYFGPGTRLTVT.